These T cell receptor beta chains were read from a single sample in a study of T cells after yellow fever vaccination. TCRdb re-called the 5' RACE reads with MiXCR, one entry per CDR3 protein. The sample yields some 600,000 distinct CDR3 sequences, 9% to 15% seen once. The sequencing used PBMCs, collected on the day of the yellow fever booster vaccination. These receptors came from a man aged 25 to 45 who received the YFV17D yellow fever vaccine. Each CDR3 is given with its conserved first and last residue. Fields, in order: J gene, V gene, clone size, D gene, CDR3 DNA, CDR3 protein. A D gene is named only where the DNA matches it firmly. Rows give clone size only sometimes, using once, few, many, or a class for an expanded clone.

TRBJ2-5 | TRBV29-1 | many | . | TGCAGCGTTGAAGGGGACACCAACACTAACTCTAGAAACGCGGAGACCCAGTACTTC | CSVEGDTNTNSRNAETQYF
TRBJ1-2 | TRBV6-1 | . | . | TGTGCCAGCAGTGAAATCTCCAGGATCGATGGCTACACCTTC | CASSEISRIDGYTF
TRBJ2-1 | TRBV29-1 | . | TRBD2 | TGCAGCGTGGGGTTCGGGGGGGACAATGAGCAGTTCTTC | CSVGFGGDNEQFF
TRBJ2-1 | TRBV9 | many | TRBD2 | TGTGCCAGCAGCGGACGTTCGGGGGGGGATGGGGATGAGCAGTTCTTC | CASSGRSGGDGDEQFF
TRBJ1-5 | TRBV12-3/TRBV12-4 | many | . | TGTGCCAGCAGTCCCTCGGGGGGTTGGAGCAATCAGCCCCAGCATTTT | CASSPSGGWSNQPQHF
TRBJ2-5 | TRBV29-1 | . | . | TGCAGCGTTGAGACTGGGTTCCAAGAGACCCAGTACTTC | CSVETGFQETQYF
TRBJ2-7 | TRBV14 | few | TRBD2 | TGTGCCAGCAGCCCGATGTACTGGACTAGCGGGATTAGTGAGCAGTACTTC | CASSPMYWTSGISEQYF
TRBJ2-7 | TRBV4-3 | . | TRBD1 | TGCGCCAGCAGCCAAGTGGCCGGTGGGACAGGATCAAACGAGCAGTACTTC | CASSQVAGGTGSNEQYF
TRBJ2-7 | TRBV20-1 | . | TRBD2 | TGCAGTGCTAGAACCTCAGCGGGAGGGAACCACGAGCAGTACTTC | CSARTSAGGNHEQYF
TRBJ2-3 | TRBV7-9 | . | TRBD2 | TGTGCCAGCAGCACGGGGACTAGCGGGAACACAGATACGCAGTATTTT | CASSTGTSGNTDTQYF
TRBJ2-2 | TRBV3-1 | few | . | TGTGCCAGCAGCCTTGGGACGTCGCTGAGGACCGGGGAGCTGTTTTTT | CASSLGTSLRTGELFF
TRBJ2-3 | TRBV9 | . | TRBD1 | TGTGCCAGCAGCGTCAGGGGGCCAGATACGCAGTATTTT | CASSVRGPDTQYF
TRBJ1-5 | TRBV20-1 | few | TRBD1 | TGCAGTGCTAGTGGGACAGCAAATCAGCCCCAGCATTTT | CSASGTANQPQHF
TRBJ1-5 | TRBV20-1 | . | . | TGCAGTGCCTTCTCAGATAGCAATCAGCCCCAGCATTTT | CSAFSDSNQPQHF
TRBJ2-5 | TRBV6-6 | . | . | TGTGCCAGCGCCCCCGTGCGAGAGACCCAGTACTTC | CASAPVRETQYF
TRBJ2-3 | TRBV15 | few | . | TGTGCCACCAGCTCAATAAATACGCAGTATTTT | CATSSINTQYF
TRBJ2-2 | TRBV6-1 | few | . | TGTGCCACCCAGGTCCTTGTGGGCACCGGGGAGCTGTTTTTT | CATQVLVGTGELFF
TRBJ2-1 | TRBV12-3/TRBV12-4 | few | . | TGTGCCAGCAGTTATGGACTGTATGAGCAGTTCTTC | CASSYGLYEQFF
TRBJ2-1 | TRBV5-1 | few | TRBD2 | TGCGCCAGCAGCAGGCTAGCGGGAGAGAGCTCCCACAATGAGCAGTTCTTC | CASSRLAGESSHNEQFF
TRBJ2-2 | TRBV6-5 | many | TRBD2 | TGTGCCAGCAGTTACTCGGCTAGCGGGACCACCGGGGAGCTGTTTTTT | CASSYSASGTTGELFF
TRBJ2-1 | TRBV12-3/TRBV12-4 | few | TRBD2 | TGTGCCAGCGGGATTCCGGGACTAGTAAATGAGCAGTTCTTC | CASGIPGLVNEQFF
TRBJ1-2 | TRBV6-2/TRBV6-3 | many | . | TGTGCCAGCAGACCCGACACACCTGGCTACACCTTC | CASRPDTPGYTF
TRBJ2-3 | TRBV19 | . | . | TGTGCCACCACCCGTGAGCGAAACACAGATACGCAGTATTTT | CATTRERNTDTQYF
TRBJ1-3 | TRBV4-3 | few | . | TGCGCCAGCAGCCAAGATTCAGCAGGGGGAAACACCATATATTTT | CASSQDSAGGNTIYF
TRBJ2-1 | TRBV5-6 | . | . | TGTGCCAGCAGCTTGGGGCAGCCTAATGAGCAGTTCTTC | CASSLGQPNEQFF
TRBJ2-1 | TRBV7-3 | few | . | TGTGCCAGCAGCCCGATGGGGAGAGAAAGAAATGAGCAGTTCTTC | CASSPMGRERNEQFF
TRBJ2-4 | TRBV7-9 | . | . | TGTGCCAGCAGCTTAGAGATTGGGAAGGGTATTCAGTACTTC | CASSLEIGKGIQYF
TRBJ1-4 | TRBV12-3/TRBV12-4 | . | . | TGTGCCAGCAGCCTAGGAGGGATGGCAACTAATGAAAAACTGTTTTTT | CASSLGGMATNEKLFF
TRBJ1-2 | TRBV12-3/TRBV12-4 | . | . | TGTGCCAGCAGTTTTAATAGCCCGAACTATGGCTACACCTTC | CASSFNSPNYGYTF
TRBJ2-5 | TRBV7-9 | many | TRBD2 | TGTGCCAGCAGCCCCGGACTAGCGGGAGAGGGAGAGACCCAGTACTTC | CASSPGLAGEGETQYF
TRBJ2-7 | TRBV5-4 | . | TRBD2 | TGTGCCAGCAGCGCGGGAGGGCCTCTTCTCGAGCAGTACTTC | CASSAGGPLLEQYF
TRBJ1-4 | TRBV29-1 | few | . | TGCAGCGCCGGCGGGGCACAGGAAAAACTGTTTTTT | CSAGGAQEKLFF
TRBJ2-7 | TRBV7-2 | . | . | TGTGCCAGCAGCTTTGGCTTCGAGCCCCGGGAGTACTTC | CASSFGFEPREYF
TRBJ2-5 | TRBV7-2 | few | TRBD2 | TGTGCCAGCAGCTTAGTAGTGGCGGGAGCCGGGACCCAGTACTTC | CASSLVVAGAGTQYF